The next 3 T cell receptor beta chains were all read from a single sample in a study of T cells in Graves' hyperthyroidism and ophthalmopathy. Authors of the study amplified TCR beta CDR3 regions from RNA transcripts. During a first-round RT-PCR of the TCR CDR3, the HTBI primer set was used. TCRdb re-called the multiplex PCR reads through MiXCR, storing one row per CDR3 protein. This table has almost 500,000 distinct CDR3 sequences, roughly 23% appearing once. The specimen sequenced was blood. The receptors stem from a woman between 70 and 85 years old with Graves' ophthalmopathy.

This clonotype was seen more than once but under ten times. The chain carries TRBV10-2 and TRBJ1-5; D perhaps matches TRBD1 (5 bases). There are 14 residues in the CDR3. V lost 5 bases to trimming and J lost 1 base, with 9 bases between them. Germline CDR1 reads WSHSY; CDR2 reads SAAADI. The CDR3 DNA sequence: TGCGCCAGCAGTAGGACACAGAGCAATCAGCCCCAGCATTTT. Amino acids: CASSRTQSNQPQHF.

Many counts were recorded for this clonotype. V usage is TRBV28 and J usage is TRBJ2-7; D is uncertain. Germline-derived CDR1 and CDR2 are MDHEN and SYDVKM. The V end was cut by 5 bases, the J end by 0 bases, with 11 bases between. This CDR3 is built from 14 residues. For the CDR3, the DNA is TGTGCCAGCAGTCGGACGACGGACTCCTACGAGCAGTACTTC. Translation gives CASSRTTDSYEQYF.

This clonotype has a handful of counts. CDR3 nucleotide sequence: TGTGCCAGCGCTAACGAAGGACTTCCAAATTCACCCCTCCACTTT. Translating gives CASANEGLPNSPLHF. The chain has TRBV7-9 and TRBJ1-6; D is ambiguous. The CDR3 is made up of 15 amino acids. Deletions cut 8 bases from V and 7 bases from J, with 18 bases between. Germline values: CDR1 SEHNR, CDR2 FQNEAQ (reference sequence).